Included here is one T cell receptor (beta chain) sequence, with context. These data are taken from a study of spatial heterogeneity in lung cancer. As for the study in general: There were consistently more beta-chain sequences detected than alpha-chain sequences.

TCRdb independently ran MiXCR on the 5' RACE reads; one entry per CDR3 protein. Of under 30,000 distinct CDR3 sequences in the sample, 6% are singletons; the top ten hold 22%. The time point denotes: blood at routine non-recurrence follow-up after resection. Sequencing of whole RNA from tumor, nontumor lung or frozen PBMC involved no sorting. The sequence derives from a male donor with early-stage non-small cell lung cancer. This specimen was PBMCs, taken at follow-up.

CDR3 in amino acids: CSAISQTGAHNEQFF. CDR3 bases: TGCAGTGCTATCTCTCAGACAGGGGCCCACAATGAGCAGTTCTTC. V is TRBV20-1 and J is TRBJ2-1; 8 bases agree with TRBD1. This CDR3 is built from 15 residues. Germline trimming cut 4 bases from V and 5 bases from J; bases unmatched to any gene: 10. Germline CDR1 and CDR2: DFQATT and SNEGSKA (reference sequence).